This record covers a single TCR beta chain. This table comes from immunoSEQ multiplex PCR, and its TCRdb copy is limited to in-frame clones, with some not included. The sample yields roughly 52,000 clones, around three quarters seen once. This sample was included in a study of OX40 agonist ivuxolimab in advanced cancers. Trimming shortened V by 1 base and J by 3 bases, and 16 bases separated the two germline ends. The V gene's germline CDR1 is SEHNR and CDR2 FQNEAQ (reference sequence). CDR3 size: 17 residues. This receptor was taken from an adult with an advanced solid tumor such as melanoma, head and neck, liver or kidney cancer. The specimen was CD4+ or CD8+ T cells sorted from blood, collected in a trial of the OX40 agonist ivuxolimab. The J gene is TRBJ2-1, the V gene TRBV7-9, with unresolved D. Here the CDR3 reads CASSLVHPRRLYNEQFF. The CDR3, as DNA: TGTGCCAGCAGCTTAGTCCATCCCAGGCGACTCTACAATGAGCAGTTCTTC.